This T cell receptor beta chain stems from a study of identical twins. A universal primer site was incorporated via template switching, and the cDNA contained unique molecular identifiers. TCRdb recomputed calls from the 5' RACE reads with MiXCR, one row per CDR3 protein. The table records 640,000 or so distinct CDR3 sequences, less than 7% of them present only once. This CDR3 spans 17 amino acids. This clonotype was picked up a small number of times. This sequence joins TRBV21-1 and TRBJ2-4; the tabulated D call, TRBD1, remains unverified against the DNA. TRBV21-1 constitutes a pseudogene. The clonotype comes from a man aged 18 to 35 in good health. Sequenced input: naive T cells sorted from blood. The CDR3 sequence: CASSKAPGGIAKNIQYF. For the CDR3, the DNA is TGTGCCAGCAGCAAAGCACCAGGGGGGATAGCCAAAAACATTCAGTACTTC.